This T cell receptor beta chain was identified during a study of blood T cell repertoires in COVID-19. Using immunoSEQ multiplex PCR, the repertoire was profiled, and TCRdb retains in-frame clones only, with some absent. The table includes 97,000 or so clones, 82% detected once. This CDR3 region has 11 residues. V shed 5 bases and J shed 15 bases, with 14 bases lying between them. The germline CDR1 and CDR2 sequences are SGHAT and FQNNGV. What was sequenced was peripheral blood. The receptor was isolated from a man aged 65-85 years with active or convalescent COVID-19. The chain employs TRBV11-2 and TRBJ2-1, with D possibly TRBD1 on 5 matching bases. CDR3 in DNA: TGTGCCAGCAGCCCTTCCCTGGGGCCGTTCTTC. Translated, it gives CASSPSLGPFF.